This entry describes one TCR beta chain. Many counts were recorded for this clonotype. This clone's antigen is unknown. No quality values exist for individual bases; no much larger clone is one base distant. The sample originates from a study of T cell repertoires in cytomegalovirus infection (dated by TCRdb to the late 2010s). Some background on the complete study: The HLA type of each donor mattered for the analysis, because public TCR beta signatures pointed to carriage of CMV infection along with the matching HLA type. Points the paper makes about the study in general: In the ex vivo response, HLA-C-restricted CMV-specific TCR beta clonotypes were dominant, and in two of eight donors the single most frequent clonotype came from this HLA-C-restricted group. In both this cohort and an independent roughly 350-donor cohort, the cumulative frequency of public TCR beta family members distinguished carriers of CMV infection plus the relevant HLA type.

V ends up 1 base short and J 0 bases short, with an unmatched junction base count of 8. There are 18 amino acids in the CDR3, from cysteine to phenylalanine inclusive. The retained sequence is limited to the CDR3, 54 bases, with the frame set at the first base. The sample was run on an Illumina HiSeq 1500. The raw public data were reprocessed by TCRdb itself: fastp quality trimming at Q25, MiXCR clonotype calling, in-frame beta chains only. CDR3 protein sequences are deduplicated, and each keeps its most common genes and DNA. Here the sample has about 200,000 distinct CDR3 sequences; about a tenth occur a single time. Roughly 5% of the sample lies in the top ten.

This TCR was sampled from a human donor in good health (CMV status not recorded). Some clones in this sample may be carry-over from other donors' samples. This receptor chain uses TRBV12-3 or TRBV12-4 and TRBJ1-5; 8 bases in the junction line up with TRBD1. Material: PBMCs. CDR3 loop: CASSLGDRRTDSNQPQHF. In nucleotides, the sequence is TGTGCCAGCAGTTTAGGGGACAGGAGAACAGATAGCAATCAGCCCCAGCATTTT.